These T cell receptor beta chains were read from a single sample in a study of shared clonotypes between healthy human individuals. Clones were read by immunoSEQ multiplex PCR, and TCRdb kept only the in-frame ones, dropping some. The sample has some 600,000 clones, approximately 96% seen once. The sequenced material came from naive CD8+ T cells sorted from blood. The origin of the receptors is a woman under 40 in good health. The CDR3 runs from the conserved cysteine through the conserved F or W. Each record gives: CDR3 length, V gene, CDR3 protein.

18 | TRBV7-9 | CASSSLDRLVEYLDTQYF
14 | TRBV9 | CASSPGQANEKLFF
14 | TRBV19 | CASSPGLGDYEQYF
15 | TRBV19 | CASSIFTASNYGYTF
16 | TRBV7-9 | CARNRGQGAENYGYTF
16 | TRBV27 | CASSLSLDDLTYEQYF
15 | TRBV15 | CATSRDRGGPETQYF
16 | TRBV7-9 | CASSIVGQGLAGELFF
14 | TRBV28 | CASTWDRGTGELFF
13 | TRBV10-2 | CASIGRGDTEAFF
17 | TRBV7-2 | CASSRDWASGNSYEQYF
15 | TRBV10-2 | CASSEYGGRSYEQYF
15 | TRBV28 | CASSFQLTGANVLTF
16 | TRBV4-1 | CASSQARHREGETQYF
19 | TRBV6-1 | CASSAKRAGVDRLYEKLFF
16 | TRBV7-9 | CASSSWVSTLNTEAFF
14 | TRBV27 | CASSLNADTDTQYF
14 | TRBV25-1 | CASSKRQTYNEQFF
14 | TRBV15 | CATRSGSETGELFF
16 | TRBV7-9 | CASSGTSGRDSYEQYF
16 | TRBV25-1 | CASRGRTGGGDTEAFF
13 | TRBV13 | CASSFGEDNEQYF
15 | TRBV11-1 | CASSSPRDGHYEQYF
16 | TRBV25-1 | CASSVGTSGRMGTQYF
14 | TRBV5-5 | CASSFGDSAYGYTF
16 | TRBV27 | CASSLIRGPPAGELFF